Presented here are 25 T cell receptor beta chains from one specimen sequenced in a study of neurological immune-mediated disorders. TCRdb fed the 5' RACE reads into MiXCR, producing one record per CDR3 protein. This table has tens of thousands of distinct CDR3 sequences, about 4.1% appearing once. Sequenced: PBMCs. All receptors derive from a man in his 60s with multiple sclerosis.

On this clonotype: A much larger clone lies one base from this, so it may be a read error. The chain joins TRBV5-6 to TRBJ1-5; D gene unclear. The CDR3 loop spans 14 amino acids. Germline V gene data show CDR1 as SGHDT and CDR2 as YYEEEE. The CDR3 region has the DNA TGTGCCAGCAGCTTTGGACGGTACAATCAGCACCAGCATTTT. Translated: CASSFGRYNQHQHF.

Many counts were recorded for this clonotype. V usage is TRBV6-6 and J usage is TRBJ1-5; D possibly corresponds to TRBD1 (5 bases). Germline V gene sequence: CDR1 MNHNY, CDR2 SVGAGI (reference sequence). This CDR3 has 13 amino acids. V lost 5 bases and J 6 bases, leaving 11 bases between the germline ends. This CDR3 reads CASSGSGVQPQHF. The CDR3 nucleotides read TGTGCCAGCAGTGGATCGGGGGTTCAGCCCCAGCATTTT.

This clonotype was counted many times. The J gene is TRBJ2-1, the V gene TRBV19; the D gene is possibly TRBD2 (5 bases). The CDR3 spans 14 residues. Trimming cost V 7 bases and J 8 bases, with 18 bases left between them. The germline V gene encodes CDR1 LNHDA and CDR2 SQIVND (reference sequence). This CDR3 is CASTSAVQGYEQFF. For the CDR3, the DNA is TGTGCCAGTACATCAGCGGTTCAAGGGTATGAGCAGTTCTTC. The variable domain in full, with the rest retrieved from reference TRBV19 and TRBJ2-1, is DGGITQSPKYLFRKEGQNVTLSCEQNLNHDAMYWYRQDPGQGLRLIYYSQIVNDFQKGDIAEGYSVSREKKESFPLTVTSAQKNPTAFYLCASTSAVQGYEQFFGPGTRLTVL.

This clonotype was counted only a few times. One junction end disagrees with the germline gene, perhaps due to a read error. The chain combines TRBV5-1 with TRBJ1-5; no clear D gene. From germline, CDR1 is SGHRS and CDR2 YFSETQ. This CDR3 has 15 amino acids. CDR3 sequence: CASSLGSESNQPQNF. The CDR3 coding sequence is TGCGCCAGCAGCCTGGGGTCGGAGAGCAATCAGCCCCAGAATTTT.

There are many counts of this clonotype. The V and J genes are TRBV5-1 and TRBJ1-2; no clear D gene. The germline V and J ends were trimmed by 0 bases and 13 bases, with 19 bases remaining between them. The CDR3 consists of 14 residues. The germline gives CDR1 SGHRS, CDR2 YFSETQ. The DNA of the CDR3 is TGCGCCAGCAGCTTGGAGTCTAGCAGTTGGGGATCCACCTTC. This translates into CASSLESSSWGSTF.

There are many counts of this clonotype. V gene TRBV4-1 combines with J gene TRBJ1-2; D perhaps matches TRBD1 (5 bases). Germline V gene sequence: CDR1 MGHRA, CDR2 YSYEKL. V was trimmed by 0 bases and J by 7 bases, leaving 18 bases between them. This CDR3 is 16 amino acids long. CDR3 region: CASSQDGGMALFGYTF. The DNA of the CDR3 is TGCGCCAGCAGCCAAGACGGGGGTATGGCTCTATTTGGCTACACCTTC.

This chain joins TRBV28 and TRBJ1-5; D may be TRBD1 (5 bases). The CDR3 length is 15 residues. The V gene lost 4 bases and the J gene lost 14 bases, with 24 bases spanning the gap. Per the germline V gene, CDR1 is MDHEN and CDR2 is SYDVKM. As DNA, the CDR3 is TGTGCCAGCAGTTCGCCAGGGAGGTTCAATCAGACCAAGCATTTT. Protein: CASSSPGRFNQTKHF.

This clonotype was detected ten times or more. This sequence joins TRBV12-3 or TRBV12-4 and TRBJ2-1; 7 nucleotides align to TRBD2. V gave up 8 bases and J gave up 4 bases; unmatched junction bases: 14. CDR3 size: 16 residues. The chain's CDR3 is CASGLGWGSGYNEQFF. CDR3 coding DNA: TGTGCCAGCGGCCTGGGGTGGGGTAGCGGGTACAATGAGCAGTTCTTC.

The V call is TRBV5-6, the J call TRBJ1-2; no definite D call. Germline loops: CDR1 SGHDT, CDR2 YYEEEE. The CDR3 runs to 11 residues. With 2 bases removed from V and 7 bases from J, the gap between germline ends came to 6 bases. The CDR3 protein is CASSLGPGYTF. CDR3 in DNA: TGTGCCAGCAGCTTAGGACCTGGCTACACCTTC.

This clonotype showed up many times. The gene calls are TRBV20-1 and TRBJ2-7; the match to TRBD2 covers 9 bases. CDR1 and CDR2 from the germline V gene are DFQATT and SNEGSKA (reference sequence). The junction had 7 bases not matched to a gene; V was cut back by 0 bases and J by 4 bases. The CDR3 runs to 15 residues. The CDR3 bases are TGCAGTGCTAGAGATTTAACTAGCGGGCTTTACGAGCAGTACTTC. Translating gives CSARDLTSGLYEQYF.

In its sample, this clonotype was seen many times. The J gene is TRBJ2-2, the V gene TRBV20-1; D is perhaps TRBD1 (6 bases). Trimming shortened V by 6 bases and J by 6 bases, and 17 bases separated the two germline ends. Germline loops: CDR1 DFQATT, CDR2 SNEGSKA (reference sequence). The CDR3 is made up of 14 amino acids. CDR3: CSARSGAQAGELFF. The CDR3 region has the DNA TGCAGTGCCAGGTCAGGGGCGCAAGCCGGGGAGCTGTTTTTT.

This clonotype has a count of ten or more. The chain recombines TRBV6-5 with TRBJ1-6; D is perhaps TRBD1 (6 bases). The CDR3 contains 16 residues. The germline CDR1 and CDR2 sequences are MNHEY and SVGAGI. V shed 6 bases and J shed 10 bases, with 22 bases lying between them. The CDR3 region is CASRSQGTPRRSPLHF. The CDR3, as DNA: TGTGCCAGCAGATCACAGGGAACCCCGAGGCGGTCACCCCTCCACTTT.

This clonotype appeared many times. The CDR3 nucleotides are TGTGCCAGCAGCTCCCAGGACAGGGGGAGATTGGAAGCTTTCTTT. This sequence encodes CASSSQDRGRLEAFF. The V gene is TRBV5-6, the J gene TRBJ1-1, with TRBD1 matching over 10 bases. Germline V gene sequence: CDR1 SGHDT, CDR2 YYEEEE. Germline trimming cut 3 bases from V and 8 bases from J; bases unmatched to any gene: 10. The CDR3 sequence is 15 residues long. Supplemented by reference TRBV5-6 and TRBJ1-1, the full variable domain reads DAGVTQSPTHLIKTRGQQVTLRCSPKSGHDTVSWYQQALGQGPQFIFQYYEEEERQRGNFPDRFSGHQFPNYSSELNVNALLLGDSALYLCASSSQDRGRLEAFFGQGTRLTVV.

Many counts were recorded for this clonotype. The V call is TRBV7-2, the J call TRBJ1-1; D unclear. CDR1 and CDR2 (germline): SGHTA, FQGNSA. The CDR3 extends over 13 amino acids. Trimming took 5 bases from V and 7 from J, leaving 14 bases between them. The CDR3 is CASSPRTGDEAFF. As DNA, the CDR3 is TGTGCCAGCAGCCCTAGGACGGGAGATGAAGCTTTCTTT. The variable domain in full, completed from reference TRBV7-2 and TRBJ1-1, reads GAGVSQSPSNKVTEKGKDVELRCDPISGHTALYWYRQSLGQGLEFLIYFQGNSAPDKSGLPSDRFSAERTGGSVSTLTIQRTQQEDSAVYLCASSPRTGDEAFFGQGTRLTVV.

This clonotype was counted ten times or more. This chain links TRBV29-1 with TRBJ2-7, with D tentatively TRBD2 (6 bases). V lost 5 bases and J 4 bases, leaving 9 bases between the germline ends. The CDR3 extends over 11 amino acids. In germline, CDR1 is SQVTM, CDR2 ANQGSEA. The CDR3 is CSVSRGYEQYF. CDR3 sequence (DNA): TGCAGCGTTAGTCGGGGGTACGAGCAGTACTTC.

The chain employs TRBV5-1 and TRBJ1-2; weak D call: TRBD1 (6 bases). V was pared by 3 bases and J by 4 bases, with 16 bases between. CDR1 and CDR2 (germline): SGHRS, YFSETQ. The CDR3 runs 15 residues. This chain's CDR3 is CASSSSGGGGYGYTF. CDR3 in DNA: TGCGCCAGCAGCTCCTCCGGCGGGGGCGGCTATGGCTACACCTTC.

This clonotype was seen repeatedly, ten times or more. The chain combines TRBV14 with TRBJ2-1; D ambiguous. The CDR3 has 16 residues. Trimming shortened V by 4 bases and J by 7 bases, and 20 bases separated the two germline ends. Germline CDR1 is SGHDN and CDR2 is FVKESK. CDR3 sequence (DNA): TGTGCCAGCAGCCCCAAGAGAAAAGTCGGGCCGAATGAGCAGTTCTTC. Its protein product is CASSPKRKVGPNEQFF.

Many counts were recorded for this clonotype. The CDR3, as DNA: TGTGCCAGCAGCCAAGGGCCGGGAAACACCTACAATGAGCAGTTCTTC. Translation gives CASSQGPGNTYNEQFF. The V and J genes are TRBV3-1 and TRBJ2-1; D is possibly TRBD2 (5 bases). Trimming took off 1 base at V and 2 bases at J, with 12 bases between the two ends. This CDR3 has 16 residues. Germline V gene lookup returns CDR1 LGHDT and CDR2 YNNKEL (reference sequence).

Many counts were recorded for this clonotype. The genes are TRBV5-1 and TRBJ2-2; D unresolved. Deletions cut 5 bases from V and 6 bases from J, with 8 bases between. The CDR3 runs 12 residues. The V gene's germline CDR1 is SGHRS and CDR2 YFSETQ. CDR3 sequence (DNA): TGCGCCAGCAGATATCCACCCGGGGAGCTGTTTTTT. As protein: CASRYPPGELFF.

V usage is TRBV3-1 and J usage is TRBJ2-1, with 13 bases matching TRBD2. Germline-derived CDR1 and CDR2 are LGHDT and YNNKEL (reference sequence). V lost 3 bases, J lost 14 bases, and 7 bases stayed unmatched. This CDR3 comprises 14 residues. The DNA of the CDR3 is TGTGCCAGCAGCCATAGGACTAGCGGGGGTGAAGAGTTCTTC. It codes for CASSHRTSGGEEFF.

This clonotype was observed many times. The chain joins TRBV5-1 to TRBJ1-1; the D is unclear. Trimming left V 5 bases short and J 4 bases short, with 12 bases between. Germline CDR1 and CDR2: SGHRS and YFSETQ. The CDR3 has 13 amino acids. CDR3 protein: CASSREGSTEAFF. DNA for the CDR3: TGCGCCAGCAGTCGGGAAGGGAGCACTGAAGCTTTCTTT.

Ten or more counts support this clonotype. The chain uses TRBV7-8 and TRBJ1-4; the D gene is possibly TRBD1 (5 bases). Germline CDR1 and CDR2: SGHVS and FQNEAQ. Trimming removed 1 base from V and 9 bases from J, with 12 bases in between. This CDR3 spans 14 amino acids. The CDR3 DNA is TGTGCCAGCAGCTTAGTAGGGCAGGGAAAAAAACTGTTTTTT. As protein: CASSLVGQGKKLFF.

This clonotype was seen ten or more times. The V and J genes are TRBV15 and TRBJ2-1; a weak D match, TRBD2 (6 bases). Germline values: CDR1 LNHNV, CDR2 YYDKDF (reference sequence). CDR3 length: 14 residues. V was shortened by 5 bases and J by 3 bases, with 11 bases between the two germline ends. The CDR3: CATSRSGSYNEQFF. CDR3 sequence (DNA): TGTGCCACCAGCCGTAGCGGCAGCTACAATGAGCAGTTCTTC.

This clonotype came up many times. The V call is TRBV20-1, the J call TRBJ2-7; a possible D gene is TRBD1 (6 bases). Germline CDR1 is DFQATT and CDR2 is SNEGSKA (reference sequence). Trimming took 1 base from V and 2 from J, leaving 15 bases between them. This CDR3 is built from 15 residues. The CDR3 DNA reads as TGCAGTGCTAGAGGGTCCCACAGGGCCCCCTACGAGCAGTACTTC. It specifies CSARGSHRAPYEQYF.

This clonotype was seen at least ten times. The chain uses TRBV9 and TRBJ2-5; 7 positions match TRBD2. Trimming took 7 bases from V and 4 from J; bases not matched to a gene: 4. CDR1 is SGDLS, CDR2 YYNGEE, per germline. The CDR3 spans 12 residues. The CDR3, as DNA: TGTGCCAGCGGGGGACTATCAGAGACCCAGTACTTC. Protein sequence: CASGGLSETQYF.